The clone carrying this TCR beta chain was seen ten or more times. Time point indicated: newly diagnosed GD, antithyroid drugs for less than 3 months. With RNA extracted from PBMCs as input, the TCR library was made. Patients came through an endocrinology department, and that department was in Xi'an, China. The entry originates in a study of regulatory T cells in long-lasting Graves disease. Trimming took 3 bases from V and 2 from J, leaving 14 bases between them. Per the germline V gene, CDR1 is MNHEY and CDR2 is SMNVEV (reference sequence). The CDR3 length is 16 residues. CDR3-region Arm-PCR and iRepertoire HTBI primers produced the TCR beta libraries. From the multiplex PCR reads, TCRdb called clonotypes with MiXCR, one entry per CDR3 protein. The sample shows over 500,000 distinct CDR3 sequences, approximately 15% of them seen only once. This same sample was also part of a study on T cells in Graves' hyperthyroidism and ophthalmopathy.

Sequenced material: peripheral blood mononuclear cells (PBMCs), taken at new diagnosis, from a patient treated with antithyroid drugs. This clonotype was sampled from a young woman with Graves disease. The chain is built from TRBV27 and TRBJ1-5; D remains ambiguous. DNA of the CDR3: TGTGCCAGCAGTTTGGGCGCCAAGATGGGCAATCAGCCCCAGCATTTT. Amino acids: CASSLGAKMGNQPQHF.